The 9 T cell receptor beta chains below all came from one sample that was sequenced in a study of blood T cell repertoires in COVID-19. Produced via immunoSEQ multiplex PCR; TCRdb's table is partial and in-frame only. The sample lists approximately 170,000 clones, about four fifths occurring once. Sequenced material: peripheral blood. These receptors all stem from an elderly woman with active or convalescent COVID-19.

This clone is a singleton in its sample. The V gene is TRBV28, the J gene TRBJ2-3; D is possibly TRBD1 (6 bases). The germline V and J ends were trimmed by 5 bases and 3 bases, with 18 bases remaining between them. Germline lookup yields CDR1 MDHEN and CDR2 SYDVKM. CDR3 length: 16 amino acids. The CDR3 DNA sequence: TGTGCCAGCAGTCCCCTGGGGGCCGCTAAAACAGATACGCAGTATTTT. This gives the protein CASSPLGAAKTDTQYF.

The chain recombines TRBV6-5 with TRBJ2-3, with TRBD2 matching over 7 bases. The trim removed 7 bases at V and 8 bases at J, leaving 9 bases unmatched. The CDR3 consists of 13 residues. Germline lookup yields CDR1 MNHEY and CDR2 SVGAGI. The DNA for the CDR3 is TGTGCCAGCAAGGCGGGAGAATTTCTTACGCAGTATTTT. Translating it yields CASKAGEFLTQYF.

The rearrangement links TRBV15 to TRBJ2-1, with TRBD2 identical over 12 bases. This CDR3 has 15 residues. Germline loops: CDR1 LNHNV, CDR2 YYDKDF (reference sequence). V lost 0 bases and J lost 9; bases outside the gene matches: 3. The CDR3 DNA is TGTGCCACCAGCAGAGATCGACTAGCGGGAGTTGAGCAGTTCTTC. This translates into CATSRDRLAGVEQFF.

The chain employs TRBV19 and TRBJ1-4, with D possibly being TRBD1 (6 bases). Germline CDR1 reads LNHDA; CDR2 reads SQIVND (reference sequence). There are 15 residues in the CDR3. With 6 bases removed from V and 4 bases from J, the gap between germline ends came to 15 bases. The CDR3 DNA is TGTGCCAGTAGGCCCGGGACATCACTTAATGAAAAACTGTTTTTT. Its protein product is CASRPGTSLNEKLFF. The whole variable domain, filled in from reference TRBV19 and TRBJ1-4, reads DGGITQSPKYLFRKEGQNVTLSCEQNLNHDAMYWYRQDPGQGLRLIYYSQIVNDFQKGDIAEGYSVSREKKESFPLTVTSAQKNPTAFYLCASRPGTSLNEKLFFGSGTQLSVL.

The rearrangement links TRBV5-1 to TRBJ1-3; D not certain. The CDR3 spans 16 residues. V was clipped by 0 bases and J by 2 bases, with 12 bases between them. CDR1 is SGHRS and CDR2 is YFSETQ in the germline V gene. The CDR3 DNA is TGCGCCAGCAGCTTGGAGGCGGGAGGGACTGGAAACACCATATATTTT. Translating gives CASSLEAGGTGNTIYF.

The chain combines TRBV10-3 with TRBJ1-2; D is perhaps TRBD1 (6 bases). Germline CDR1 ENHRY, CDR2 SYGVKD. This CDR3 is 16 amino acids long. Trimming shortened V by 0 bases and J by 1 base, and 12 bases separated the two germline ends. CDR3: CAISESMAGVNYGYTF. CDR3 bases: TGTGCCATCAGTGAGTCGATGGCAGGGGTTAACTATGGCTACACCTTC.

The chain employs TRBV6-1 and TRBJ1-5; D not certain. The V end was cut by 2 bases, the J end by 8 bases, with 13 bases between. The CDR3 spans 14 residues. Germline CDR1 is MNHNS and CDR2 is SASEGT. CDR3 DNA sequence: TGTGCCAGCAGTGAATTTATGGCTAGGAAGCCCCAGCATTTT. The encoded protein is CASSEFMARKPQHF.

The CDR3 region is CASSPRGLNGELFF. As DNA, the CDR3 is TGTGCCAGCAGCCCCAGGGGGTTAAACGGGGAGCTGTTTTTT. V and J are TRBV5-5 and TRBJ2-2; 7 bases fit TRBD1. V was clipped by 4 bases and J by 7 bases; unmatched bases: 7. CDR1 is SGHKS and CDR2 is YYEKEE in the germline V gene (reference sequence). The CDR3 is 14 amino acids.

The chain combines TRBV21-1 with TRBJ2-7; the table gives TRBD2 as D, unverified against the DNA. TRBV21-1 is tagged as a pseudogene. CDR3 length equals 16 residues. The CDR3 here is CASSKGPGTPTYEQYF. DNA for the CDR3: TGTGCCAGCAGCAAAGGTCCCGGGACTCCGACCTACGAGCAGTACTTC.